These 5 T cell receptor beta chains came from one sample sequenced in a study of PD-L1 blockade in urothelial cancer. Generated by immunoSEQ multiplex PCR, the TCRdb table keeps only in-frame clones and is missing some. The sample records about 26,000 clones, approximately 86% being singletons. This specimen was PBMCs, taken around atezolizumab (anti-PD-L1) treatment. The receptors were gathered from a man aged 55 to 70 with urothelial cancer.

The V call is TRBV19, the J call TRBJ2-7, with TRBD2 identical over 12 bases. The CDR3 loop spans 17 amino acids. After removal of 2 bases from V and 3 bases from J, the junction contained 8 bases not matched to a gene. The germline V gene has CDR1 LNHDA and CDR2 SQIVND (reference sequence). CDR3 amino acids: CASSIRLAGAFSYEQYF. CDR3 bases: TGTGCCAGTAGTATACGACTAGCGGGAGCATTCAGCTACGAGCAGTACTTC.

This chain uses TRBV7-9 with TRBJ2-3; possibly TRBD2 for D (6 bases). The length of the CDR3 is 15 residues. Trimming left V 4 bases short and J 5 bases short, with 16 bases between. The germline V gene encodes CDR1 SEHNR and CDR2 FQNEAQ (reference sequence). The CDR3 spells CASSSGTPLVDTQYF. The CDR3 bases are TGTGCCAGCAGCTCCGGGACTCCTTTGGTAGATACGCAGTATTTT.

The rearrangement joins TRBV5-5 to TRBJ1-2, with 7 positions matching TRBD1. The ends lost 0 bases at V and 7 bases at J; junction bases unmatched: 3. This CDR3 contains 13 residues. CDR1 and CDR2 (germline): SGHKS, YYEKEE (reference sequence). DNA for the CDR3: TGTGCCAGCAGCTTGGTAGCAGGGGGTGGCTACACCTTC. The encoded protein is CASSLVAGGGYTF.

This clone was picked up a small number of times. The gene calls are TRBV9 and TRBJ2-5, with D hard to call. The V end was cut by 0 bases, the J end by 3 bases, with 9 bases between. The length of the CDR3 is 14 residues. Looked up from germline, CDR1 is SGDLS and CDR2 is YYNGEE. The CDR3 sequence is CASSVEPLKETQYF. As DNA, the CDR3 is TGTGCCAGCAGCGTAGAGCCCCTAAAAGAGACCCAGTACTTC.

The chain carries TRBV2 and TRBJ2-2; 9 bases match TRBD1. Germline loops: CDR1 SNHLY, CDR2 FYNNEI. V was pared by 6 bases and J by 3 bases, with 5 bases of the junction left unmatched. The CDR3 contains 15 residues. CDR3 coding DNA: TGTGCCAGCAGGGGACAGGGACGGGACACCGGGGAGCTGTTTTTT. This translates into CASRGQGRDTGELFF.